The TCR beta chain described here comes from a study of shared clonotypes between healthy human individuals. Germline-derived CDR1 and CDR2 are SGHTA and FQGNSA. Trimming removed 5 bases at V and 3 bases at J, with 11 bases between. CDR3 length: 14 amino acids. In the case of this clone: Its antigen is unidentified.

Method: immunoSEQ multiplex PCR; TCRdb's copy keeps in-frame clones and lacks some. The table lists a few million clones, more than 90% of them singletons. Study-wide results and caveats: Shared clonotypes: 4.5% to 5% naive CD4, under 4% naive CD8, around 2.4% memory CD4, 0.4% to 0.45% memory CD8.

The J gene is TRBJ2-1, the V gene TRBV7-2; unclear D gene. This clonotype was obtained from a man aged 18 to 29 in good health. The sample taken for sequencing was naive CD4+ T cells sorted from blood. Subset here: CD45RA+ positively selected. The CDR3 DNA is TGTGCCAGCAGCACATCGAGTTACTACAATGAGCAGTTCTTC. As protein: CASSTSSYYNEQFF.